What follows describes a single T cell receptor (beta chain). Its antigen is undetermined. PCR was performed a second time for about 7 to 12 cycles using a sample-barcoded 5' primer and a J-beta primer mix. Using its own MiXCR run on the 5' RACE reads, TCRdb lists one record per CDR3 protein. Of approximately 1.5 million distinct CDR3 sequences listed, approximately 32% are singletons. Germline CDR1 and CDR2: MGHRA and YSYEKL. CDR3 length: 15 amino acids. V gave up 1 base and J gave up 2 bases, with 12 bases separating them. This specimen comes from a study of blood T cells in healthy people across ages. Whole-study results and caveats: Long-lived and aged donors differed, with more naive CD4+ cells and higher diversity in the long-lived.

The TCR sequence derives from a woman aged 25 to 39 in good health. The specimen sequenced was blood. V gene TRBV4-1 combines with J gene TRBJ2-7; D ambiguous. CDR3 coding DNA: TGCGCCAGCAGCCAAGCACCGACACGGACCTACGAGCAGTACTTC. Translating gives CASSQAPTRTYEQYF.